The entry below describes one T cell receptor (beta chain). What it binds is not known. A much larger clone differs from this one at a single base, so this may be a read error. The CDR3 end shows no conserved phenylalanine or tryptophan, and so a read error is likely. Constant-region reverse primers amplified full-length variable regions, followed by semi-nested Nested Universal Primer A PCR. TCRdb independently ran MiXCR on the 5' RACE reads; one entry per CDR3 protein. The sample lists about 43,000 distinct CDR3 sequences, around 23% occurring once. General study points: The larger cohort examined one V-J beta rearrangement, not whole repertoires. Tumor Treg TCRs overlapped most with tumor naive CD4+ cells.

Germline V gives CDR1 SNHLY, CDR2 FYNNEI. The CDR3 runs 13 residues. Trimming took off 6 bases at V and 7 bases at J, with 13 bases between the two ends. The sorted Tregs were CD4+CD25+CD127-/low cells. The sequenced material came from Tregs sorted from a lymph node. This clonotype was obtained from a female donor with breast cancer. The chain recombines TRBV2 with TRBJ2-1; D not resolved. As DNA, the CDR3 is TGTGCCAGCAGGGCCGAAGCTCCGAATGAGCAGTTCTTA. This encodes CASRAEAPNEQFL.